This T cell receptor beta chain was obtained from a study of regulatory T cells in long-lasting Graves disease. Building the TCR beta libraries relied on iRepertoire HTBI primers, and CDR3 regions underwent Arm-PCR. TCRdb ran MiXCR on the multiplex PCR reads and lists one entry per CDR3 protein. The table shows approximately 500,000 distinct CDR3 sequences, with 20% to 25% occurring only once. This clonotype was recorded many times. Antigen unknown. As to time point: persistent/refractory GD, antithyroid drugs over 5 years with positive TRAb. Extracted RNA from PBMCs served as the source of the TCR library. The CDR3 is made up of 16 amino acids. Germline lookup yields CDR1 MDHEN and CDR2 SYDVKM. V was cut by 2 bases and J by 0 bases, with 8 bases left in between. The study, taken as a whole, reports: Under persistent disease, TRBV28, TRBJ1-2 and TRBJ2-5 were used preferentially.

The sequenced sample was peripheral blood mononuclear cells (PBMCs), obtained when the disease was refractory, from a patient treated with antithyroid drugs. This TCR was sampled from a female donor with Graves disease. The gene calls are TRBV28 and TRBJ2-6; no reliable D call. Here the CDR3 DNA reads TGTGCCAGCAGTTTACTCGCCACCTCTGGGGCCAACGTCCTGACTTTC. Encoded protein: CASSLLATSGANVLTF.